This T cell receptor (beta chain) emerged from a study of T cells in Graves' hyperthyroidism and ophthalmopathy. Study-wide background: Before any treatment, at initial diagnosis, peripheral blood was collected.

This CDR3 is built from 14 residues. Germline values: CDR1 KGHSH, CDR2 LQKENI. V trimming: 4 bases; J trimming: 3 bases; junction bases outside the gene matches: 2. In this sample, this clonotype turned up many times. Every diagnosis used clinical symptoms, serum thyroxine and TRAb, thyroid ultrasound and orbital computed tomography. The source material, RNA transcripts, was used to amplify TCR beta CDR3 regions. The HTBI set primed first-round TCR CDR3 RT-PCR. TCRdb processed the multiplex PCR reads anew with MiXCR; each CDR3 protein has one entry. The sample yields about 250,000 distinct CDR3 sequences, 22% seen once.

Sample: blood. The source of this sequence is a man in his thirties or forties with Graves' ophthalmopathy. The rearrangement joins TRBV18 to TRBJ1-1, with 10 bases aligning to TRBD1. The CDR3 DNA reads TGTGCCAGCTCACGACAGGGGGCCGACACTGAAGCTTTCTTT. Translating gives CASSRQGADTEAFF.